Listed below are T cell receptor beta chains from one sample, sequenced in a study of shared clonotypes between healthy human individuals. Profiling relied on immunoSEQ multiplex PCR, and the TCRdb table lists in-frame clones only, not all of them. The table records under 2,000,000 clones, around 96% of them present only once. The material sequenced was naive CD8+ T cells sorted from blood. These receptors were obtained from a man aged 18-30 years in good health. CDR3s include the opening cysteine and the closing phenylalanine or tryptophan.

j_gene	v_gene	CDR3aa
TRBJ2-5	TRBV6-5	CASSVAAGGRETQYF
TRBJ1-2	TRBV6-1	CASSDFGVGYGYTF
TRBJ2-1	TRBV6-5	CASSYFWGSDEQFF
TRBJ2-7	TRBV5-1	CASSLDAPTGPLYEQYF
TRBJ1-1	TRBV7-8	CASRDWAMNTEAFF
TRBJ2-7	TRBV6-5	CASSYGRGHEQYF
TRBJ2-1	TRBV2	CASSEWDRYEQFF
TRBJ1-2	TRBV15	CATSRDQSAGAEGYTF
TRBJ2-1	TRBV5-1	CASSSGTLTTYNEQFF
TRBJ1-5	TRBV6-1	CASLQGGYSNQPQHF
TRBJ1-3	TRBV4-1	CASSQDSGVGNTIYF
TRBJ2-7	TRBV30	CAWSVTRRSGSHEQYF
TRBJ1-2	TRBV4-1	CASSPEPGTNYGYTF
TRBJ2-7	TRBV7-9	CASSLIGLSYEQYF
TRBJ2-3	TRBV4-1	CASSQDRAPPADTQYF
TRBJ2-7	TRBV6-5	CASSYGQIPSYEQYF
TRBJ1-5	TRBV28	CASSLWTGHSNQPQHF
TRBJ1-2	TRBV6-5	CASSWRTGYGYTF
TRBJ2-7	TRBV5-6	CASSAGLAFYEQYF
TRBJ2-7	TRBV2	CASSDKTGSYEQYF
TRBJ2-1	TRBV13	CASSSRALNDEQFF
TRBJ2-7	TRBV7-9	CARDPSYERDSSYEQYF
TRBJ2-7	TRBV4-2	CASSQGGSGYEQYF
TRBJ1-2	TRBV6-4	CASSDSTGENYYGYTF
TRBJ2-2	TRBV5-8	CASSWLYRDSNTGELFF
TRBJ1-6	TRBV6-1	CASSEVLSLGDSPLHF
TRBJ2-7	TRBV6-5	CASSYSRVEDSYEQYF
TRBJ2-7	TRBV5-4	CASSSGATYEQYF
TRBJ2-7	TRBV7-8	CASSLAKLQGAMYEQYF
TRBJ2-7	TRBV25-1	CASSEYGSSYEQYF
TRBJ1-2	TRBV6-5	CASSILQGFDGYTF
TRBJ2-7	TRBV7-6	CASSLGQATYEQYF
TRBJ2-1	TRBV7-6	CASSLGTGGDEQFF
TRBJ2-5	TRBV30	CAWRGDRSWETQYF
TRBJ2-7	TRBV29-1	CSALLGTRSYEQYF
TRBJ1-5	TRBV10-1	CASSESWGRVNQPQHF
TRBJ2-3	TRBV10-3	CAISEPIDTQYF
TRBJ2-5	TRBV19	CASSFLLTGQETQYF
TRBJ2-3	TRBV19	CASSFDLTGPKHPDTQYF
TRBJ2-3	TRBV7-2	CASSWPWGSGGTDTQYF
TRBJ1-2	TRBV28	CASSFNGYTF
TRBJ1-1	TRBV28	CASRHRGHTEAFF
TRBJ2-7	TRBV5-6	CASSPWTGDYEQYF
TRBJ2-2	TRBV6-4	CASRSGALGAGELFF
TRBJ2-3	TRBV5-1	CASSLWELGTDTQYF
TRBJ2-7	TRBV4-1	CASSLRDSATIYEQYF
TRBJ2-7	TRBV27	CASSPNGVWNEQYF
TRBJ2-1	TRBV5-8	CASSLTAPEQFF
TRBJ1-2	TRBV9	CASSETGWDGYTF
TRBJ2-7	TRBV4-1	CASSQDQLAYEQYF